A single sample is the source of the 13 T cell receptor beta chains below, sequenced in a study of control samples from healthy donors and cancer patients. Assay used: immunoSEQ multiplex PCR; TCRdb lists only in-frame clones, some missing. There are about 150,000 clones in the sample; roughly 94% occur only once, and around 5.4% lies in the top ten. The sequencing sample was made of blood. These receptors were collected from a man aged 35 to 55 in good health.

The gene calls are TRBV12-3 or TRBV12-4 and TRBJ2-1; no clear D. The V and J ends lost 3 bases and 7 bases respectively, with 4 bases between them. The CDR3 totals 11 residues. CDR3 region: CASSLRNEQFF. The CDR3 DNA reads TGTGCCAGCAGTTTGAGGAATGAGCAGTTCTTC.

The chain recombines TRBV28 with TRBJ1-2; D might be TRBD1 (6 bases). V lost 6 bases to trimming and J lost 4 bases, with 12 bases between them. This CDR3 has 13 amino acids. The germline V gene has CDR1 MDHEN and CDR2 SYDVKM. The CDR3 protein is CASSEGGGYGYTF. The CDR3 region has the DNA TGTGCCAGCAGCGAGGGGGGGGGCTATGGCTACACCTTC.

The genes are TRBV20-1 and TRBJ2-3; a possible D gene is TRBD1 (5 bases). The CDR3 loop spans 14 amino acids. The V gene's germline CDR1 is DFQATT and CDR2 SNEGSKA (reference sequence). V was trimmed by 3 bases and J by 1 base, leaving 11 bases between them. This CDR3 reads CSASVVRGTDTQYF. The CDR3 DNA reads as TGCAGTGCTAGTGTTGTCAGGGGCACAGATACGCAGTATTTT.

The chain couples TRBV5-1 to TRBJ2-5, with D perhaps TRBD1 or TRBD2 (5 bases each). V lost 7 bases to trimming and J lost 2 bases, with 6 bases between them. The length of the CDR3 is 11 residues. Germline V CDR1 and CDR2: SGHRS, YFSETQ. The CDR3 bases are TGCGCCAGCGGGGGACAAGAGACCCAGTACTTC. Its protein is CASGGQETQYF.

The J gene is TRBJ1-1, the V gene TRBV9; D remains ambiguous. Trimming took off 0 bases at V and 5 bases at J, with 14 bases between the two ends. The germline V gene encodes CDR1 SGDLS and CDR2 YYNGEE. CDR3 length: 15 residues. The CDR3 sequence is CASSVGAGGGTEAFF. The CDR3 nucleotides read TGTGCCAGCAGCGTAGGGGCCGGAGGAGGAACTGAAGCTTTCTTT.

V usage is TRBV7-9 and J usage is TRBJ1-1; D might be TRBD1 (5 bases). The V end was cut by 3 bases, the J end by 7 bases, with 18 bases between. CDR3 length: 15 residues. The germline V gene encodes CDR1 SEHNR and CDR2 FQNEAQ (reference sequence). The CDR3 spells CASSLATGGFGEAFF. In DNA, the CDR3 is TGTGCCAGCAGCTTGGCAACAGGTGGTTTTGGTGAAGCTTTCTTT.

The rearrangement joins TRBV7-9 to TRBJ1-2; D gene unclear. CDR1 is SEHNR and CDR2 is FQNEAQ in the germline V gene (reference sequence). The germline V and J ends were trimmed by 4 bases and 8 bases, with 14 bases remaining between them. The CDR3 sequence is 13 residues long. CDR3 sequence reads: CASSYHGVEGYTF. CDR3 DNA sequence: TGTGCCAGCAGCTATCACGGGGTGGAGGGCTACACCTTC.

The V call is TRBV6-5, the J call TRBJ2-4, with 15 bases aligning to TRBD2. Germline V gives CDR1 MNHEY, CDR2 SVGAGI. Trimming at V came to 6 bases and at J to 9 bases, leaving 6 bases not matched to a gene. The CDR3 spans 15 residues. CDR3 DNA: TGTGCCAGCAGAGGGACTAGCGGGGGGCATGGCATTCAGTACTTC. Protein sequence: CASRGTSGGHGIQYF.

The J gene is TRBJ1-3, the V gene TRBV6-2 or TRBV6-3; D gene unclear. Germline CDR1 reads MNHEY; CDR2 reads SVGEGT. The length of the CDR3 is 14 residues. The germline V and J ends were trimmed by 5 bases and 1 base, with 9 bases remaining between them. CDR3 loop: CASSDLGSGNTIYF. CDR3 bases: TGTGCCAGCAGTGATCTGGGGTCTGGAAACACCATATATTTT.

The rearrangement uses TRBV10-3 and TRBJ1-1; 11 nucleotides match TRBD1. The germline V gene encodes CDR1 ENHRY and CDR2 SYGVKD. V lost 3 bases to trimming and J lost 4 bases; unmatched junction nucleotides: 7. The CDR3 length is 16 residues. The CDR3 region is CAISDHDGTGGTEAFF. The CDR3 DNA sequence: TGTGCCATCAGTGATCACGACGGGACAGGGGGCACTGAAGCTTTCTTT.

The V and J genes are TRBV6-5 and TRBJ1-2; TRBD1 matches 10 bases. V lost 10 bases to trimming and J lost 6 bases; unmatched junction nucleotides: 8. Germline loops: CDR1 MNHEY, CDR2 SVGAGI. CDR3 length: 13 residues. This chain's CDR3 is CATLTGTGDGYTF. CDR3 in DNA: TGTGCCACTCTGACTGGGACAGGGGATGGCTACACCTTC.

The chain couples TRBV10-3 to TRBJ1-1, with D perhaps matching TRBD1 (6 bases). V was trimmed by 4 bases and J by 4 bases, leaving 16 bases between them. From germline, CDR1 is ENHRY and CDR2 SYGVKD. The CDR3 has 15 amino acids. The CDR3 DNA reads as TGTGCCATCAGTGTAGGTGGGGGGCTGGGCACTGAAGCTTTCTTT. Translating it yields CAISVGGGLGTEAFF.

This CDR3 is CASSVMPKLGDEQFF. The CDR3 bases are TGTGCCAGCAGCGTAATGCCTAAGCTGGGCGATGAGCAGTTCTTC. This chain joins TRBV9 and TRBJ2-1; unclear D gene. V was clipped by 1 base and J by 8 bases, with 16 bases between them. The CDR3 has 15 amino acids. Germline V lookup: CDR1 SGDLS, CDR2 YYNGEE.